These T cell receptor beta chains were read from a single sample in a study of cytomegalovirus exposure and HLA in healthy donors. Profiled with immunoSEQ multiplex PCR; TCRdb holds only in-frame clones, not every one. The table includes under 100,000 clones, over 75% detected once. What was sequenced was PBMCs. These receptors all stem from a boy between 10 and 17 years old in good health and CMV-seronegative. Both conserved end residues are part of each CDR3. D genes are given only for firm matches. The listing skips clone size in some rows; elsewhere it reads once, few, many or a size class.

v_gene	abundance	d_gene	j_gene	len	CDR3nt	CDR3aa
TRBV4-1	-	-	TRBJ1-2	15	TGCGCCAGCAGCCAAGCAGGGAAAGCTAACTATGGCTACACCTTC	CASSQAGKANYGYTF
TRBV7-8	-	TRBD2	TRBJ2-5	16	TGTGCCAGCAGCTTAGTCCAGCGGGGAACAAGGGAGACCCAGTACTTC	CASSLVQRGTRETQYF
TRBV2	once	TRBD1	TRBJ1-2	12	TGTGCCAGCAGGGGGACAGCCTATGGCTACACCTTC	CASRGTAYGYTF
TRBV28	-	-	TRBJ2-7	13	TGTGCCAGCAGTCCGTCCATGGTATTCGGGCAGTACTTC	CASSPSMVFGQYF
TRBV18	-	TRBD1	TRBJ1-2	15	TGTGCCAGCTCGAACCAGGGTGACAGGGGGACTGGCTACACCTTC	CASSNQGDRGTGYTF
TRBV6-5	once	-	TRBJ1-1	11	TGTGCCTGCCATGCGGACACTGAAGCTTTCTTT	CACHADTEAFF
TRBV7-4	-	-	TRBJ2-1	14	TGTGCCAGCAGCTGGCGGGACCCTCCCAATGAGCAGTTCTTC	CASSWRDPPNEQFF
TRBV2	-	TRBD1	TRBJ1-2	14	TGTGCCAGCAGTGAGGCAGGGGGCAACTATGGCTACACCTTC	CASSEAGGNYGYTF
TRBV6-1	-	-	TRBJ2-7	12	TGTGCCAGCAGCGAACTAAAGTACGAGCAGTACTTC	CASSELKYEQYF
TRBV7-6	-	-	TRBJ2-5	14	TGTGCCAGCAGCTTAATAGGCGGGCAAGAGACCCAGTACTTC	CASSLIGGQETQYF
TRBV19	-	-	TRBJ1-5	14	TGTGCCAGTAGTATGGGCAGCCCTAATCAGCCCCAGCATTTT	CASSMGSPNQPQHF
TRBV18	-	TRBD1	TRBJ1-4	15	TGTGCCAGCTCACCCAGGGACAGTACTAATGAAAAACTGTTTTTT	CASSPRDSTNEKLFF
TRBV6-5	-	-	TRBJ2-3	14	TGTGCCAGCAGTTACTCAGCCCTACCGGATACGCAGTATTTT	CASSYSALPDTQYF
TRBV6-1	-	TRBD2	TRBJ2-1	15	TGTGCCAGCAGTGAGGGGGGGAGCTCCTACAATGAGCAGTTCTTC	CASSEGGSSYNEQFF
TRBV6-5	-	-	TRBJ1-2	14	TGTGCCAGCACCCGCGGGGGGCGAGACTATGGCTACACCTTC	CASTRGGRDYGYTF
TRBV27	-	-	TRBJ1-1	12	TGTGCCAGCAGCCCGGGTGGAACTGAAGCTTTCTTT	CASSPGGTEAFF
TRBV7-2	-	TRBD1	TRBJ1-2	15	TGTGCCAGCAGCTTAGAGGGGGCAGGGCTCTATGGCTACACCTTC	CASSLEGAGLYGYTF
TRBV6-5	-	-	TRBJ1-1	12	TGTGCCAGCAGTCCTGAGGGCAGGGGAAGCTTCTTT	CASSPEGRGSFF
TRBV18	once	-	TRBJ2-3	15	TGTGCCAGCTCACCCGAAGCGGGTCGCACAGATACGCAGTATTTT	CASSPEAGRTDTQYF
TRBV27	-	-	TRBJ1-1	12	TGTGCCAGCAGCCATAGTGGCACTGAAGCTTTCTTT	CASSHSGTEAFF
TRBV6-1	-	-	TRBJ2-3	13	TGTGCCAGCAGGGGGGCAAGCACAGATACGCAGTATTTT	CASRGASTDTQYF
TRBV18	-	TRBD2	TRBJ2-7	13	TGTGCCAGCTCACCGACTAGCGAGTACGAGCAGTACTTC	CASSPTSEYEQYF
TRBV19	-	-	TRBJ1-1	14	TGTGCCAGTAGTATAGGACTGTTGAACACTGAAGCTTTCTTT	CASSIGLLNTEAFF
TRBV7-2	-	TRBD1	TRBJ2-7	16	TGTGCCAGCAGCCGCGGGACAGGGGTCAAAGCCTACGAGCAGTACTTC	CASSRGTGVKAYEQYF
TRBV29-1	-	TRBD2	TRBJ2-1	16	TGCAGCGTTCGGGGGGGGACCCTTGACCCGTACAATGAGCAGTTCTTC	CSVRGGTLDPYNEQFF
TRBV20-1	-	TRBD1	TRBJ2-7	11	TGCAGTGCGCGGACAGGGCATTTGCAGTACTTC	CSARTGHLQYF
TRBV6-5	-	TRBD1	TRBJ1-1	14	TGTGCCAGCAGTTACGCGACAGGGGTCACTGAAGCTTTCTTT	CASSYATGVTEAFF